The 27 T cell receptor beta chains below all came from one sample that was sequenced in a study of blood T cell repertoires in COVID-19. Sequencing was performed with immunoSEQ multiplex PCR; in TCRdb, only in-frame clones are kept and a portion is missing. The sample holds over 200,000 clones; roughly 80% are singletons and the top ten take approximately 5.3%. The sequencing input was peripheral blood. Source of these receptors: a human donor in a cohort sampled during active COVID-19.

The rearrangement joins TRBV4-3 to TRBJ1-5; D gene uncertain. V gave up 0 bases and J gave up 3 bases, with 9 bases separating them. The length of the CDR3 is 15 residues. CDR1 is LGHNA and CDR2 is YSLEER in the germline V gene. The CDR3 region is CASSQDGGPNQPQHF. Here the CDR3 DNA reads TGCGCCAGCAGCCAAGATGGCGGTCCCAATCAGCCCCAGCATTTT.

This clone showed up many times. The chain couples TRBV27 to TRBJ2-5; TRBD2 is a possible D gene (6 bases). The CDR3 is 14 residues long. Germline V gene data show CDR1 as MNHEY and CDR2 as SMNVEV (reference sequence). Trimming cost V 5 bases and J 0 bases, with 10 bases left between them. The CDR3 coding sequence is TGTGCCAGCAGTAGGGACTCCCACCAAGAGACCCAGTACTTC. It encodes CASSRDSHQETQYF.

J is TRBJ2-7 and V is TRBV7-2; TRBD2 agrees at 9 bases. CDR1 and CDR2 (germline): SGHTA, FQGNSA. Germline trimming cut 6 bases from V and 6 bases from J; bases unmatched to any gene: 6. The CDR3 runs to 13 residues. CDR3 amino acids: CASSWTSVSEQYF. CDR3 nucleotide sequence: TGTGCCAGCAGTTGGACTAGCGTATCCGAGCAGTACTTC.

Regarding this clone: It is unclear where the CDR3 begins or ends on the DNA, so no DNA is shown, and the CDR3 is as TCRdb lists it. This rearrangement joins TRBV28 to TRBJ2-1; TRBD2 is the table's D call and was not checked against the DNA. Per the germline V gene, CDR1 is MDHEN and CDR2 is SYDVKM. The CDR3 has 14 residues if both end residues are counted. The chain's CDR3 is CASSTSGGRRSQFF.

This clone has just one count. This chain joins TRBV9 and TRBJ2-3; 7 bases line up with TRBD2. The CDR3 is made up of 19 amino acids. The germline V gene encodes CDR1 SGDLS and CDR2 YYNGEE. Unmatched junction bases numbered 18, after V lost 3 bases and J lost 2 bases. The CDR3 protein is CASSEPTKISGLSTDTQYF. CDR3 DNA: TGTGCCAGCAGCGAGCCCACTAAAATTAGCGGGCTCTCCACAGATACGCAGTATTTT.

V usage is TRBV2 and J usage is TRBJ2-7, with TRBD2 as a possible D gene (6 bases). Germline V gene data show CDR1 as SNHLY and CDR2 as FYNNEI. This CDR3 region has 15 residues. Trimming removed 4 bases at V and 2 bases at J, with 15 bases between. CDR3 in DNA: TGTGCCAGCAGTGGGACACGCTGGACTACCTACGAGCAGTACTTC. This encodes CASSGTRWTTYEQYF.

The chain is built from TRBV29-1 and TRBJ2-7; 7 bases are a match to TRBD1. After removal of 6 bases from V and 1 base from J, the junction contained 12 bases not matched to a gene. This CDR3 is 15 amino acids long. From germline, CDR1 is SQVTM and CDR2 ANQGSEA. The CDR3 DNA is TGCAGCGTCCACGATGGGACAGCCGAGTCCTACGAGCAGTACTTC. Encoded protein: CSVHDGTAESYEQYF.

With respect to this clone: Germline is not matched at one junction end, which may reflect a read error. The chain couples TRBV5-1 to TRBJ2-5; 7 bases map to TRBD1. The CDR3 has 14 amino acids. Germline CDR1 SGHRS, CDR2 YFSETQ. CDR3: CASTRRQGQETQYF. Here the CDR3 DNA reads TGCGCGAGCACCCGTAGACAGGGACAAGAGACCCAGTACTTC.

J is TRBJ2-1 and V is TRBV11-1, with TRBD1 identical over 7 bases. Looked up from germline, CDR1 is SGHAT and CDR2 is FQDESV (reference sequence). The CDR3 has 14 residues. V was pared by 6 bases and J by 7 bases, with 9 bases of the junction left unmatched. In DNA form, the CDR3 reads TGTGCCAGCAGTTCCCGACAGGGAAGAAATGAGCAGTTCTTC. Protein: CASSSRQGRNEQFF.

This clone was seen a handful of times. The chain uses TRBV9 and TRBJ2-1; 13 bases map to TRBD2. V was clipped by 0 bases and J by 7 bases; unmatched bases: 4. The CDR3 sequence is 16 residues long. Germline lookup yields CDR1 SGDLS and CDR2 YYNGEE. The CDR3 coding sequence is TGTGCCAGCAGCGTAGTCGGGACTAGCGGGGATAATGAGCAGTTCTTC. Protein product: CASSVVGTSGDNEQFF.

The chain is built from TRBV16 and TRBJ2-7, with D possibly being TRBD1 (6 bases). Trimming pared 3 bases from V and 1 base from J, leaving 7 bases between. This CDR3 region has 13 residues. Germline lookup yields CDR1 KGHSY and CDR2 FQNENV. CDR3 coding DNA: TGTGCCAGCAGCCAGCAGGGGTCCTACGAGCAGTACTTC. It codes for CASSQQGSYEQYF.

The genes are TRBV6-2 or TRBV6-3 and TRBJ2-7; 7 positions match TRBD2. The V segment lost 5 bases and the J segment 1 base; nucleotides outside the gene matches: 5. This CDR3 comprises 14 residues. CDR1 is MNHEY and CDR2 is SVGEGT in the germline V gene. CDR3 in DNA: TGTGCCAGCAGTCTACTAGCGTCTTCCTACGAGCAGTACTTC. Translated: CASSLLASSYEQYF.

The rearrangement links TRBV7-8 to TRBJ1-1, with D hard to call. The CDR3 runs 14 residues. Trimming shortened V by 6 bases and J by 5 bases, and 16 bases separated the two germline ends. Looked up from germline, CDR1 is SGHVS and CDR2 is FQNEAQ. CDR3 DNA: TGTGCCAGCAGTTCCATTGCGGGGAGAACTGAAGCTTTCTTT. Its protein product is CASSSIAGRTEAFF.

This clone was counted once. This sequence joins TRBV11-2 and TRBJ1-1, with a tentative D call TRBD1 (5 bases). V lost 5 bases, J lost 1 base, and 11 bases lay in between. The CDR3 extends over 14 amino acids. Germline CDR1 reads SGHAT; CDR2 reads FQNNGV. CDR3 residues: CASSLQVRNTEAFF. DNA for the CDR3: TGTGCCAGCAGCCTACAGGTCAGGAACACTGAAGCTTTCTTT. Supplemented by reference TRBV11-2 and TRBJ1-1, the full variable domain reads EAGVAQSPRYKIIEKRQSVAFWCNPISGHATLYWYQQILGQGPKLLIQFQNNGVVDDSQLPKDRFSAERLKGVDSTLKIQPAKLEDSAVYLCASSLQVRNTEAFFGQGTRLTVV.

The chain uses TRBV2 and TRBJ1-2, with D maybe TRBD1 (6 bases). V was cut by 4 bases and J by 2 bases, with 11 bases left in between. CDR3 size: 14 residues. CDR1 and CDR2 from the germline V gene are SNHLY and FYNNEI. This CDR3 reads CASSVRGSNYGYTF. The CDR3 DNA reads as TGTGCCAGCAGTGTGAGGGGGAGCAACTATGGCTACACCTTC.

This chain uses TRBV7-2 with TRBJ2-3, with D hard to call. This CDR3 is 15 amino acids long. CDR1 and CDR2 (germline): SGHTA, FQGNSA. V shed 4 bases and J shed 4 bases, with 15 bases lying between them. Written as DNA, the CDR3 is TGTGCCAGCAGCTCTGGCCAGTCTCGGGCAGATACGCAGTATTTT. This sequence encodes CASSSGQSRADTQYF.

The V gene is TRBV11-2, the J gene TRBJ2-7, with TRBD1 matching 10 bases. This CDR3 has 14 amino acids. J lost 6 bases, V lost 5 bases, and 7 bases had no gene match. Germline loops: CDR1 SGHAT, CDR2 FQNNGV. As DNA, the CDR3 is TGTGCCAGCAGCCCAGACAGGGGGCATATCGAGCAGTACTTC. Its protein is CASSPDRGHIEQYF.

The rearrangement joins TRBV5-1 to TRBJ2-1; TRBD1 matches 9 bases. The CDR3 has 15 amino acids. The V gene's germline CDR1 is SGHRS and CDR2 YFSETQ. J gave up 12 bases and V 4 bases, and 14 bases lay outside the gene matches. In DNA form, the CDR3 reads TGCGCCAGCAGCACGGGACAGGGAGAGGGTGTGGGGCAGTTCTTC. It encodes CASSTGQGEGVGQFF. The full variable domain, rest sourced from reference TRBV5-1 and TRBJ2-1, is KAGVTQTPRYLIKTRGQQVTLSCSPISGHRSVSWYQQTPGQGLQFLFEYFSETQRNKGNFPGRFSGRQFSNSRSEMNVSTLELGDSALYLCASSTGQGEGVGQFFGPGTRLTVL.

The CDR3 protein is CASSVASNTEAFF. The CDR3 region has the DNA TGTGCCAGCAGCGTTGCGTCGAACACTGAAGCTTTCTTT. V gene TRBV9 combines with J gene TRBJ1-1; no reliable D call. Germline-derived CDR1 and CDR2 are SGDLS and YYNGEE. The CDR3 runs 13 residues. The germline V and J ends were trimmed by 2 bases and 1 base, with 6 bases remaining between them.

The V gene is TRBV7-2, the J gene TRBJ2-7, with TRBD2 identical over 13 bases. The trim removed 5 bases at V and 4 bases at J, leaving 8 bases unmatched. The V gene's germline CDR1 is SGHTA and CDR2 FQGNSA. The CDR3 consists of 16 residues. The CDR3 region has the DNA TGTGCCAGCAGCCCCCCGGGGACTAGCGGGAAATACGAGCAGTACTTC. Its translation is CASSPPGTSGKYEQYF.

The CDR3 nucleotides read TGTGCCAGCAGCCGGGGACAGGACCTTCGCGAGCAGTACTTC. Amino acids: CASSRGQDLREQYF. The genes are TRBV5-4 and TRBJ2-7; 8 positions agree with TRBD1. The CDR3 is 14 amino acids. Germline V lookup: CDR1 SGHNT, CDR2 YYREEE (reference sequence). The trim removed 4 bases at V and 6 bases at J, leaving 9 bases unmatched.

The chain uses TRBV29-1 and TRBJ2-1; TRBD1 matches at 8 bases. Germline V gives CDR1 SQVTM, CDR2 ANQGSEA. The CDR3 contains 14 residues. The V and J ends lost 4 bases and 0 bases, in that order; junction bases with no gene match: 2. The DNA of the CDR3 is TGCAGCGTTGGAACAGGGGGCTCCTACAATGAGCAGTTCTTC. It encodes CSVGTGGSYNEQFF.

The gene calls are TRBV27 and TRBJ2-1; TRBD1 matches 8 bases. Unmatched junction bases numbered 8, after V lost 8 bases and J lost 5 bases. Germline CDR1 is MNHEY and CDR2 is SMNVEV (reference sequence). The CDR3 runs to 14 residues. Written as DNA, the CDR3 is TGTGCCAGCGCGGACAGGGCCTCGAACAATGAGCAGTTCTTC. Its translation is CASADRASNNEQFF.

This chain uses TRBV5-1 with TRBJ2-7, with 10 positions matching TRBD1. Trimming removed 3 bases from V and 5 bases from J; junction bases left unmatched: 5. This CDR3 contains 14 residues. The germline gives CDR1 SGHRS, CDR2 YFSETQ. The CDR3 loop reads CASSSTGQGHEQYF. CDR3 nucleotide sequence: TGCGCCAGCAGCTCCACGGGACAGGGGCACGAGCAGTACTTC.

The rearrangement uses TRBV19 and TRBJ2-2; TRBD2 might be the D (6 bases). The CDR3 has 12 amino acids. Germline CDR1 is LNHDA and CDR2 is SQIVND (reference sequence). V lost 9 bases, J lost 7 bases, and 12 bases lay in between. The DNA for the CDR3 is TGTGCCAGCGGGAGTTTGGGCGGGGAGCTGTTTTTT. Translation gives CASGSLGGELFF.

The chain uses TRBV5-4 and TRBJ1-2; the D gene is possibly TRBD1 (6 bases). The CDR3 runs 15 residues. Trimming shortened V by 0 bases and J by 4 bases, and 13 bases separated the two germline ends. Germline CDR1 and CDR2: SGHNT and YYREEE (reference sequence). CDR3 bases: TGTGCCAGCAGCTTGGCCCCAGGGGCAGGCTATGGCTACACCTTC. This gives the protein CASSLAPGAGYGYTF.

The rearrangement joins TRBV3-1 (or the pseudogene TRBV3-2) to TRBJ2-7; TRBD1 matches 8 bases. This CDR3 contains 14 residues. The V gene end was trimmed by 10 bases and the J gene end by 2 bases; junction bases not matched to a gene: 10. The germline V gene encodes CDR1 LGHDT and CDR2 YNNKEL (reference sequence). The CDR3 DNA follows: TGTGCCACCACACCACAGGGGGTAACCTACGAGCAGTACTTC. It yields the protein CATTPQGVTYEQYF.